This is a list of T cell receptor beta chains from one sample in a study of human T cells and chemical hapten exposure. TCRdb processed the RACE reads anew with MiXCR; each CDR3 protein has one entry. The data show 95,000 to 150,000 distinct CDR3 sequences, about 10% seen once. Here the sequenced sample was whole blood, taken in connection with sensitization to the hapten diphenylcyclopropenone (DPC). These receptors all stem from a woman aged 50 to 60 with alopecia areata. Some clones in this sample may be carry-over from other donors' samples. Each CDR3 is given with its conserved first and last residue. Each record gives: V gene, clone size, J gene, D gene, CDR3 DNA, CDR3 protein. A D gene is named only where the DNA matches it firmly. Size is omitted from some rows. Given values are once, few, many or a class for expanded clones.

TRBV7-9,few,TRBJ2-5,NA,TGTGCCAGCAGCGCGGTGGTGTACCAAGAGACCCAGTACTTC,CASSAVVYQETQYF
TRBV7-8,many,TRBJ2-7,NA,TGTGCCAGCAGCTTAGCGGGAAGGCAGTACTTC,CASSLAGRQYF
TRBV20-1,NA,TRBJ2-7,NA,TGCAGTGCTATGGGAACCGGGACGTTGTCCTACGAGCAGTACTTC,CSAMGTGTLSYEQYF
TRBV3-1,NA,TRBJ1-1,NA,TGTGCCAGCAGCTCGGGCGCGGGGAGCACTGAAGCTTTCTTT,CASSSGAGSTEAFF
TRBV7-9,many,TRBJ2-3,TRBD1,TGTGCCAGCAGCTTAGGACAGGGGGCAGATACGCAGTATTTT,CASSLGQGADTQYF
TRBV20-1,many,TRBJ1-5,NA,TGCAGTGCTAGCTGGAAAGGAGGCAATCGCAATCAGCCCCAGCATTTT,CSASWKGGNRNQPQHF
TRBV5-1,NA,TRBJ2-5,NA,TGCGCCAGCAGCTTCACTGAGGTGGGCGGGGGCCCGAAAGAGACCCAGTACTTC,CASSFTEVGGGPKETQYF
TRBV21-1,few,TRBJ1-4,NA,TGTGCCAGCAGCAAAAGGGGACAGGACCCCGCAACTAATGAAAAACTGTTTTTT,CASSKRGQDPATNEKLFF
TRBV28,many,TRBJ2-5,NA,TGTGCCAGCAGTTTGCGTAACCAAGAGACCCAGTACTTC,CASSLRNQETQYF
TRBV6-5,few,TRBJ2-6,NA,TGTGCCAGCAGTTACACCCTAGGTCTCTCTGGGGCCAACGTCCTGACTTTC,CASSYTLGLSGANVLTF
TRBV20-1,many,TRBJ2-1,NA,TGCAGTGCCTGGGCCGATAGGGAGCAGTTCTTC,CSAWADREQFF
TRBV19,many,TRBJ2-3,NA,TGTGCCAGTAGTCTCCGGGACCGCGGCACCTTCACAGATACGCAGTATTTT,CASSLRDRGTFTDTQYF
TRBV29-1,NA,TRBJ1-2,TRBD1,TGCAGCCTAGGGGGCGCAAGTGGCTACACCTTC,CSLGGASGYTF
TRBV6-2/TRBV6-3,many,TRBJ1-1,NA,TGTGCCAGCCTGGAGGGAGGCGCTGAAGCTTTCTTT,CASLEGGAEAFF
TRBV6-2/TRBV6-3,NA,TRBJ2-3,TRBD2,TGTGCCAGCAGACCGGGAGGGCCCCCTCACTCAGATACGCAGTATTTT,CASRPGGPPHSDTQYF
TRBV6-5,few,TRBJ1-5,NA,TGTGCCAGCAGACCAGACAGGAATCAGCCCCAGCATTTT,CASRPDRNQPQHF
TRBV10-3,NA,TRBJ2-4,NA,TGTGCCATCTCTCCGGCTAGCACCGACATTCAGTACTTC,CAISPASTDIQYF
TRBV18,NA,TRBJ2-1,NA,TGTGCCAGCTCACCTATAGACGACCGCCGTCCCTATGAGCAGTTCTTC,CASSPIDDRRPYEQFF
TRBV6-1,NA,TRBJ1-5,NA,TGTGCCAGCAGTTCCGGAAAGCCCCAGCATTTT,CASSSGKPQHF
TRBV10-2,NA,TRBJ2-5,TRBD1,TGCGCCAGCCGGCGGGGACAGGGGGCAGAGACCCAGTACTTC,CASRRGQGAETQYF
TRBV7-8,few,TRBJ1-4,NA,TGTGCCAGCAGCTTGGCGGGGGCGATTAATGAAAAACTGTTTTTT,CASSLAGAINEKLFF
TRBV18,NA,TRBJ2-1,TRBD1,TGTGCCAGCTCACCACCGGGACAGGTATACAATGAGCAGTTCTTC,CASSPPGQVYNEQFF
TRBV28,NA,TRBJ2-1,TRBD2,TGTGCCAGACCGACGTCCGCCGGGACTAGCGGGAGGAATGAGCAGTTCTTC,CARPTSAGTSGRNEQFF
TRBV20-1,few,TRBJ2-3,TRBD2,TGCAGTGCTAGACGGACTAGCGGGCATACGCAGTATTTT,CSARRTSGHTQYF
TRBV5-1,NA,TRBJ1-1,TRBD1,TGCGCCAGCGCGACAGGGGGCGGCACTGAAGCTTTCTTT,CASATGGGTEAFF
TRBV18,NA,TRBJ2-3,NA,TGTGCCAGCTCCTGGGGGATCACCACAGATACGCAGTATTTT,CASSWGITTDTQYF
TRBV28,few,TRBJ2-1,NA,TGTGCCAGCAGTTTGCCCAACCAGGTCTCCTACAATGAGCAGTTCTTC,CASSLPNQVSYNEQFF
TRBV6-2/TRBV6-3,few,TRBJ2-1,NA,TGTGCCAGCAGTTACGGGAGTGGCAATTTCAATGAGCAGTTCTTC,CASSYGSGNFNEQFF
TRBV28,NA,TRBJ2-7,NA,TGTGCCAGCAGTTTATCGGGGGCCTTACCCCAGCAGTACTTC,CASSLSGALPQQYF
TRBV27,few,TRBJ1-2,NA,TGTGCCACGGGCAGGGGTAGGAGTAACTATGGCTACACCTTC,CATGRGRSNYGYTF
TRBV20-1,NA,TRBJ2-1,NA,TGCAGTGCTAGTCCCGACAGATACAATGAGCAGTTCTTC,CSASPDRYNEQFF
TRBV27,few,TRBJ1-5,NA,TGTGCCAGCAAGTCGGGGGGCAAGCCCCAGCATTTT,CASKSGGKPQHF
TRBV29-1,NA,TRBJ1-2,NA,TGCAGCGTTGAAGAAGAGGGGGGCTATGGCTACACCTTC,CSVEEEGGYGYTF
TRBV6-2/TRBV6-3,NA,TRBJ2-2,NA,TGTGCCAGCAGCCTCGAGCGGGTCGCGAACACCGGGGAGCTGTTTTTT,CASSLERVANTGELFF
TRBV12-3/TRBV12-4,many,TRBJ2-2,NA,TGTGCCAGCAGTTTAGGGGGGCCTTACACCGGGGAGCTGTTTTTT,CASSLGGPYTGELFF
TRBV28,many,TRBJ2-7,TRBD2,TGTGCCAGCAGTTTATTAGCGGGGGCCTACGAGCAGTACTTC,CASSLLAGAYEQYF
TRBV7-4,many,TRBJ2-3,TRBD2,TGTGCCAGCAGCTTCCGCCCGACTAGCGGGAATGCAGATACGCAGTATTTT,CASSFRPTSGNADTQYF
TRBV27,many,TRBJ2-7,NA,TGTGCCAGCAGTTTGGGCAACGAGCAGTACTTC,CASSLGNEQYF
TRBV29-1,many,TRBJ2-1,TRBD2,TGCAGCGTTGAGGGGGGGAGCTCCTACAATGAGCAGTTCTTC,CSVEGGSSYNEQFF
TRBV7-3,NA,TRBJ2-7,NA,TGTGCCAGCATCATGATCGGGCAGTACTTC,CASIMIGQYF
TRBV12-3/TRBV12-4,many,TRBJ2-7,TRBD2,TGTGCCAGCAGTACGAGCGGGAGGGCCAACGAGCAGTACTTC,CASSTSGRANEQYF
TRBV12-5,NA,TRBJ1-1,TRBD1,TGTGCTAGTGGTTTGGACCCAACAGGGGGCATTAATGAAGCTTTCTTT,CASGLDPTGGINEAFF
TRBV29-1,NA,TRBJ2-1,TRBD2,TGCAGCGTTGATCTAGCGGGAAGGCCAATCTTC,CSVDLAGRPIF
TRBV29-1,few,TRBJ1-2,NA,TGCAGCGTTGAAGATCGGATCGACAGGAACTATGGCTACACCTTC,CSVEDRIDRNYGYTF
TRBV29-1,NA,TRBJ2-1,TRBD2,TGCAGCGTTCTAGCGGGCCGAGCTTACAATGAGCAGTTCTTC,CSVLAGRAYNEQFF
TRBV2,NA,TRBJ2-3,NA,TGTGCCAGCAGGGCGGGACTCTCGGAGATGGATACGCAGTATTTT,CASRAGLSEMDTQYF
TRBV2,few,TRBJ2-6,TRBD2,TGTGCCAGCAGGGAACGGGGGGGCTCTGGGGCCAACGTCCTGACTTTC,CASRERGGSGANVLTF
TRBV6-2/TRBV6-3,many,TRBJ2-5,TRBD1,TGTGCCAGCACCAACCGGGACAGAGAGACCCAGTACTTC,CASTNRDRETQYF
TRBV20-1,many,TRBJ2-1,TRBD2,TGCAGTGCTAGAGAGACTAGCGGGGGGGCTAATGAGCAGTTCTTC,CSARETSGGANEQFF
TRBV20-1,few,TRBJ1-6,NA,TGCAGTGCTTTACGGGGAGGCTCCTATAATTCACCCCTCCACTTT,CSALRGGSYNSPLHF
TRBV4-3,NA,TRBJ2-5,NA,TGCGCCAGCAGCCAAGACAAAAGGGGAACTGAGACCCAGTACTTC,CASSQDKRGTETQYF
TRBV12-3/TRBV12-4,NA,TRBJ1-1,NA,TGTGCCAGCACCTTAGGGATGGTGGGCGCTGAAGCTTTCTTT,CASTLGMVGAEAFF